The 24 T cell receptor beta chains reported below all come from one sample, sequenced in a study of shared clonotypes between healthy human individuals. The naive CD8 subset, CD45RO-negative cells positively selected for CCR7, excluded terminally differentiated effector memory CD45RA+ cells. Libraries were prepared by immunoSEQ multiplex PCR; TCRdb keeps only in-frame clonotypes and omits some of them. The table has some 800,000 clones, around 92% seen once. The sample was naive CD8+ T cells sorted from blood. The receptors come from a man aged 25 to 45 in good health.

V gene TRBV28 combines with J gene TRBJ2-7, with a possible D match to TRBD1 (6 bases). The CDR3 runs 14 residues. CDR1 MDHEN and CDR2 SYDVKM come from the germline V gene. V lost 4 bases to trimming and J lost 3 bases, with 13 bases between them. As DNA, the CDR3 is TGTGCCAGCAGTTCCCGGGACACATACTACGAGCAGTACTTC. It is translated as CASSSRDTYYEQYF.

This chain connects TRBV9 to TRBJ2-3, with 11 bases that match TRBD2. Trimming cost V 4 bases and J 2 bases; bases outside gene matches: 6. This CDR3 has 16 amino acids. The germline V gene encodes CDR1 SGDLS and CDR2 YYNGEE. CDR3 amino acids: CASSSGLAELTDTQYF. The CDR3 bases are TGTGCCAGCAGCTCGGGACTAGCGGAACTCACAGATACGCAGTATTTT.

The chain joins TRBV5-4 to TRBJ1-1; a possible D gene is TRBD1 (5 bases). CDR1 is SGHNT and CDR2 is YYREEE in the germline V gene (reference sequence). The CDR3 is made up of 13 amino acids. V lost 0 bases and J 5 bases, leaving 8 bases between the germline ends. The CDR3 spells CASSLGGVTEAFF. DNA for the CDR3: TGTGCCAGCAGCTTGGGAGGGGTTACTGAAGCTTTCTTT.

Ten or more counts support this clone. This chain connects TRBV6-4 to TRBJ2-1; no reliable D call. V dropped 0 bases and J dropped 5 bases, with 5 bases sitting between them. The CDR3 extends over 13 amino acids. CDR1 is MRHNA and CDR2 is SNTAGT in the germline V gene. The CDR3 region has the DNA TGTGCCAGCAGTGACTCGGACGACAATGAGCAGTTCTTC. It specifies CASSDSDDNEQFF.

The V call is TRBV27, the J call TRBJ1-2, with 8 bases matching TRBD1. V lost 3 bases, J lost 3 bases, and 15 bases stayed unmatched. The CDR3 is 18 amino acids. Germline assignment: CDR1 MNHEY and CDR2 SMNVEV (reference sequence). CDR3: CASSFGTGTDPDDYGYTF. In DNA form, the CDR3 reads TGTGCCAGCAGTTTTGGGACAGGCACCGATCCCGATGACTATGGCTACACCTTC.

The J gene is TRBJ2-5, the V gene TRBV4-1; D possibly corresponds to TRBD2 (6 bases). The CDR3 contains 16 residues. V was cut by 0 bases and J by 2 bases, with 13 bases left in between. Germline loops: CDR1 MGHRA, CDR2 YSYEKL. The CDR3 is CASSQEGLALQETQYF. In DNA form, the CDR3 reads TGCGCCAGCAGCCAAGAAGGGCTAGCGCTTCAAGAGACCCAGTACTTC.

The chain combines TRBV27 with TRBJ1-5; the D is unclear. The V and J ends lost 4 bases and 0 bases respectively, with 10 bases between them. In germline, CDR1 is MNHEY, CDR2 SMNVEV (reference sequence). This CDR3 spans 15 amino acids. The CDR3 coding sequence is TGTGCCAGCAGTTCAGGCGTGGGTAGCAATCAGCCCCAGCATTTT. Its protein product is CASSSGVGSNQPQHF.

The chain is built from TRBV27 and TRBJ1-5, with TRBD1 as a possible D gene (6 bases). The germline CDR1 and CDR2 sequences are MNHEY and SMNVEV (reference sequence). The CDR3 has 14 residues. V lost 3 bases, J lost 5 bases, and 11 bases lay in between. Here the CDR3 DNA reads TGTGCCAGCAGTTTGGCTACAGGGTATCAGCCCCAGCATTTT. This codes for CASSLATGYQPQHF.

The gene calls are TRBV9 and TRBJ2-7; D is unresolved. The CDR3 has 15 residues. Between the trimmed V and J ends, which lost 0 bases and 0 bases, there was a span of 10 bases. Germline values: CDR1 SGDLS, CDR2 YYNGEE. CDR3 sequence reads: CASSVDYGYSYEQYF. The CDR3 coding sequence is TGTGCCAGCAGCGTAGATTATGGGTACTCCTACGAGCAGTACTTC.

The sample holds a few counts of this clone. The chain carries TRBV18 and TRBJ2-7, with no clear D. Trimming cost V 2 bases and J 0 bases, with 8 bases left between them. This CDR3 is 14 amino acids long. Germline values: CDR1 KGHSH, CDR2 LQKENI. The chain's CDR3 is CASSPDGSSYEQYF. CDR3 bases: TGTGCCAGCTCACCAGATGGCAGCTCCTACGAGCAGTACTTC.

The chain is built from TRBV7-2 and TRBJ2-3; 10 bases map to TRBD1. Germline V gene sequence: CDR1 SGHTA, CDR2 FQGNSA. The CDR3 sequence is 16 residues long. V dropped 7 bases and J dropped 1; count of bases not matched to a gene: 8. The CDR3: CASTLWGTGGTDTQYF. The CDR3 DNA reads TGTGCCAGCACTTTATGGGGGACAGGGGGCACAGATACGCAGTATTTT.

This sequence joins TRBV6-5 and TRBJ2-1, with D possibly TRBD1 on 5 matching bases. Germline lookup yields CDR1 MNHEY and CDR2 SVGAGI. V was trimmed by 6 bases and J by 6 bases, leaving 15 bases between them. This CDR3 is built from 14 residues. Here the CDR3 reads CASSQTAVANEQFF. The CDR3 DNA follows: TGTGCCAGCAGCCAGACAGCTGTAGCCAATGAGCAGTTCTTC.

The chain uses TRBV19 and TRBJ2-5; D possibly matches TRBD1 or TRBD2 (5 bases each). Trimming pared 8 bases from V and 3 bases from J, leaving 19 bases between. The CDR3 is 15 residues long. Germline V gene data show CDR1 as LNHDA and CDR2 as SQIVND (reference sequence). CDR3 region: CASGLSGPKEETQYF. Here the CDR3 DNA reads TGTGCCAGTGGACTCTCGGGACCGAAAGAAGAGACCCAGTACTTC.

In this sample, this clone turned up many times. The chain couples TRBV27 to TRBJ2-1; TRBD2 matches at 14 bases. CDR3 size: 17 residues. Germline V lookup: CDR1 MNHEY, CDR2 SMNVEV (reference sequence). J was trimmed by 7 bases and V by 5 bases; bases with no gene match: 10. The CDR3 here is CASSTPTGTSGSNEQFF. For the CDR3, the DNA is TGTGCCAGCAGTACACCTACCGGGACTAGCGGGAGTAATGAGCAGTTCTTC.

This rearrangement joins TRBV7-2 to TRBJ2-2, with D maybe TRBD1 (5 bases). Germline CDR1 SGHTA, CDR2 FQGNSA. The CDR3 has 15 residues. V shed 1 base and J shed 2 bases, with 8 bases lying between them. CDR3 DNA sequence: TGTGCCAGCAGCTTAGGCAGGGTCAACACCGGGGAGCTGTTTTTT. Translation gives CASSLGRVNTGELFF. Variable domain in full (rest from reference TRBV7-2 and TRBJ2-2): GAGVSQSPSNKVTEKGKDVELRCDPISGHTALYWYRQSLGQGLEFLIYFQGNSAPDKSGLPSDRFSAERTGGSVSTLTIQRTQQEDSAVYLCASSLGRVNTGELFFGEGSRLTVL.

Details on this clone: Different DNA sequences within this sample yield the same CDR3. The J gene is TRBJ2-7, the V gene TRBV19; TRBD2 is a possible D gene (6 bases). The CDR3 is 13 amino acids. The V end was cut by 5 bases, the J end by 0 bases, with 8 bases between. Germline loops: CDR1 LNHDA, CDR2 SQIVND (reference sequence). The CDR3 is CASSPRGSYEQYF. CDR3 DNA: TGTGCCAGTAGTCCGCGGGGCTCCTACGAGCAGTACTTC.

The CDR3 spells CASSQGTAYEQYF. The CDR3 nucleotides read TGTGCCAGCAGCCAAGGGACAGCCTACGAGCAGTACTTC. The chain recombines TRBV14 with TRBJ2-7; TRBD1 is a possible D gene (6 bases). CDR3 length equals 13 residues. The V gene's germline CDR1 is SGHDN and CDR2 FVKESK. V was pared by 1 base and J by 2 bases, with 6 bases between.

This sequence joins TRBV7-3 and TRBJ2-1, with TRBD2 identical over 8 bases. V was pared by 2 bases and J by 1 base, with 7 bases of the junction left unmatched. The CDR3 length is 17 residues. Germline loops: CDR1 SGHTA, CDR2 FQGTGA. CDR3 in amino acids: CASSLYGSGSSYNEQFF. The CDR3 DNA follows: TGTGCCAGCAGCTTATACGGCAGCGGGAGTTCCTACAATGAGCAGTTCTTC.

This chain joins TRBV27 and TRBJ2-2; possibly TRBD1 for D (6 bases). The germline V and J ends were trimmed by 2 bases and 2 bases, with 9 bases remaining between them. The CDR3 covers 15 residues. In germline, CDR1 is MNHEY, CDR2 SMNVEV (reference sequence). The CDR3 nucleotides are TGTGCCAGCAGTTTACACAGGGAAAACACCGGGGAGCTGTTTTTT. Translation: CASSLHRENTGELFF.

V is TRBV7-8 and J is TRBJ1-3, with D unclear. Trimming took off 3 bases at V and 8 bases at J, with 11 bases between the two ends. CDR1 SGHVS and CDR2 FQNEAQ come from the germline V gene. The CDR3 length is 13 residues. The CDR3 is CASSFLKADTIYF. The DNA for the CDR3 is TGTGCCAGCAGCTTCCTCAAGGCGGACACCATATATTTT.

This clone was detected only once. The chain couples TRBV18 to TRBJ1-1, with D uncertain. The germline V gene has CDR1 KGHSH and CDR2 LQKENI. This CDR3 has 16 residues. V was pared by 4 bases and J by 1 base, with 16 bases between. The chain's CDR3 is CASSQDPTGGNTEAFF. The CDR3 region has the DNA TGTGCCAGCTCACAGGACCCAACTGGAGGGAACACTGAAGCTTTCTTT.

The chain uses TRBV18 and TRBJ1-1; unclear D gene. V lost 0 bases and J 1 base, leaving 9 bases between the germline ends. Germline V lookup: CDR1 KGHSH, CDR2 LQKENI. The CDR3 length is 15 residues. This CDR3 is CASSPPIRANTEAFF. The CDR3 DNA sequence: TGTGCCAGCTCACCACCGATACGGGCGAACACTGAAGCTTTCTTT.

The chain recombines TRBV9 with TRBJ2-3; TRBD2 matches at 12 bases. The germline CDR1 and CDR2 sequences are SGDLS and YYNGEE. The CDR3 covers 18 residues. Unmatched junction bases numbered 14, after V lost 3 bases and J lost 6 bases. DNA of the CDR3: TGTGCCAGCAGCGAAGGGGCCCTAGCGGGAGGGCTAGGGGATACGCAGTATTTT. Encoded protein: CASSEGALAGGLGDTQYF.

The J gene is TRBJ2-2, the V gene TRBV7-9; D remains ambiguous. This CDR3 comprises 14 residues. Trimming took 2 bases from V and 5 from J, leaving 9 bases between them. The germline V gene encodes CDR1 SEHNR and CDR2 FQNEAQ (reference sequence). The CDR3 coding sequence is TGTGCCAGCAGCTTAAGTGAGTCGACCGGGGAGCTGTTTTTT. Its translation is CASSLSESTGELFF.